The present T cell receptor beta chain was sequenced within a study of Graves' ophthalmopathy and Graves' hyperthyroidism. Uncontrolled infections, pregnancy, lactation or other autoimmune diseases led to patient exclusion. Study-wide findings and caveats: Most expanded thyroid clonotypes above 0.001 frequency also appeared in blood.

For repertoire sequencing, the TCR beta CDR3 regions were amplified from RNA transcripts. An initial RT-PCR round employing HTBI primers preceded a second-round multiplex PCR. Using its own MiXCR run on the multiplex PCR reads, TCRdb lists one record per CDR3 protein. Of about 620,000 distinct CDR3 sequences in the sample, over 20% are singletons; the top ten hold about 6.6%. To note about this clonotype: The antigen is unknown.

Sequenced sample: peripheral blood. The receptor was derived from a young woman with stable Graves' hyperthyroidism. Some clones in this sample may be carry-over from other donors' samples.

DNA of the CDR3: TGTGCCAGCAGTTTAGGTGGGGGCGATAATTCACCCCTCCACTTT. It codes for CASSLGGGDNSPLHF. The chain recombines TRBV12-3 or TRBV12-4 with TRBJ1-6, with D possibly matching TRBD1 (6 bases). The CDR3 is 15 residues long. V lost 1 base and J 5 bases, leaving 9 bases between the germline ends.